Included here is one TCR beta chain sequence, with context. This record comes from a study of T-cell reconstitution after alpha-beta-depleted transplantation in children. The CDR3 contains 20 residues. CDR1 and CDR2 from the germline V gene are LGHNA and YNFKEQ. V was shortened by 0 bases and J by 0 bases, with 18 bases between the two germline ends. During its preparation, the TCRbeta library received unique molecular identifiers. TCRdb reprocessed the PCR reads with MiXCR, giving one entry per CDR3 protein. Altogether a few hundred thousand distinct CDR3 sequences are present, about a tenth being singletons, with the ten largest covering 2.4%.

This receptor was taken from a human donor who donated a stem cell graft to a child with acute lymphoblastic leukemia. This chain joins TRBV4-2 and TRBJ2-6; a weak D match, TRBD2 (6 bases). Sequences were derived from PBMCs from the stem cell graft donor, sampled from the stem cell graft. The CDR3 protein is CASSQDWQGGIPSGANVLTF. For the CDR3, the DNA is TGTGCCAGCAGCCAAGATTGGCAGGGAGGTATACCCTCTGGGGCCAACGTCCTGACTTTC.